These T cell receptor beta chains were read from a single sample in a study of T cells in Graves' hyperthyroidism and ophthalmopathy. TCRdb passed the multiplex PCR reads through MiXCR, listing each CDR3 protein once. The profile shows some 800,000 distinct CDR3 sequences, 35% to 45% of them singletons. The sequencing input was blood. The receptors stem from a man younger than 35 with Graves' hyperthyroidism. Both conserved end residues are part of each CDR3. D genes are given only for firm matches. Clone sizes are given selectively: once, few, many, or a class where the clone is expanded.

v_gene	j_gene	abundance	d_gene	CDR3nt	CDR3aa
TRBV29-1	TRBJ2-7	many	NA	TGCAGCGGGAGACAGTCAGGTGGTTACGAGCAGTACTTC	CSGRQSGGYEQYF
TRBV5-1	TRBJ1-1	NA	TRBD1	TGCGCCAGCAGCGGCCAGGGGACAGCGAACACTGAAGCTTTCTTT	CASSGQGTANTEAFF
TRBV9	TRBJ1-5	once	NA	TGTGCCAGCAGCGTCCAAGACGGGGGCAATCAGCCCCAGCATTTT	CASSVQDGGNQPQHF
TRBV5-5	TRBJ2-5	few	TRBD1	TGTGCCAGCAGCTTTCCGGGACAGGCGGAGACCCAGTACTTC	CASSFPGQAETQYF
TRBV25-1	TRBJ2-5	NA	TRBD2	TGTGCCAGCAGTCGTACTAGCGGGAGGATGGAGACCCAGTACTTC	CASSRTSGRMETQYF
TRBV9	TRBJ2-2	NA	TRBD1	TGTGCCAGCAGCGACCACGCGGGACAGGGATACACCGGGGAGCTGTTTTTT	CASSDHAGQGYTGELFF
TRBV7-6	TRBJ2-7	NA	NA	TGTGCCAGCAGCTATAGGGCTATGGGCGAGCAGTACTTC	CASSYRAMGEQYF
TRBV6-6	TRBJ1-4	NA	NA	TGTGCCAGCAGTTACAGTGAGGGTTCGTGGGAAAAACTGTTTTTT	CASSYSEGSWEKLFF
TRBV10-3	TRBJ2-7	NA	TRBD2	TGTGCCATCAGTGAGGGGACTAGCTTCGAGCAGTACTTC	CAISEGTSFEQYF
TRBV19	TRBJ1-5	NA	NA	TGTGCCAGTGCAACAGGGATGAGCAATCAGCCCCAGCATTTT	CASATGMSNQPQHF
TRBV7-2	TRBJ1-1	NA	TRBD1	TGTGCCAGCAGCCCAGGGACAGTGGGTGAAGCTTTCTTT	CASSPGTVGEAFF
TRBV5-4	TRBJ1-1	NA	NA	TGTGCCAGCAGTCCCCGAGGGCAGATAACTGAAGCTTTCTTT	CASSPRGQITEAFF
TRBV2	TRBJ2-7	NA	TRBD2	TGTGCCAGCAGACCGGGACTAGCGGGATCTAGCGAGCAGTACTTC	CASRPGLAGSSEQYF
TRBV9	TRBJ1-2	once	NA	TGTGCCAGCAGCGCCCGGACTGGAGAGCAGTACTATGGCTACACCTTC	CASSARTGEQYYGYTF
TRBV12-3/TRBV12-4	TRBJ1-1	NA	TRBD1	TGTGCCAGCAGCCTGGACAGGGTGAGGACTGAAGCTTTCTTT	CASSLDRVRTEAFF
TRBV14	TRBJ1-4	once	NA	TGTGCCAGCAGCCGGGAAGCAAGTGGGAATGAAAAACTGTTTTTT	CASSREASGNEKLFF
TRBV4-1	TRBJ2-7	few	TRBD2	TGCGCCAGCAGCCAGTGGGGAGGGACCTACGAGCAGTACTTC	CASSQWGGTYEQYF
TRBV7-9	TRBJ1-4	NA	NA	TGTGCCAGCAGCTTAGCTTCCTCGTTGGGGGAAAAACTGTTTTTT	CASSLASSLGEKLFF
TRBV11-1	TRBJ2-7	NA	NA	TGTGCCAGCAGCCCCCGACTCGGACATGTCCCTTACGAGCAGTACTTC	CASSPRLGHVPYEQYF
TRBV5-8	TRBJ1-4	many	NA	TGTGCCAGCAGCGGTACAGGTTTGACTAATGAAAAACTGTTTTTT	CASSGTGLTNEKLFF
TRBV29-1	TRBJ1-2	many	NA	TGCAGCGTTGGACAGAACTATGGCTACACCTTC	CSVGQNYGYTF
TRBV4-2	TRBJ1-6	NA	NA	TGTGCCAGCAGCCAAGATTGGCCCCCATCGACCCAAGGGACACCCCTCCACTTT	CASSQDWPPSTQGTPLHF
TRBV6-2/TRBV6-3	TRBJ1-5	NA	NA	TGTGCCAGCAGGAACCAGGGCTCTTTCAATCAGCCCCAGCATTTT	CASRNQGSFNQPQHF
TRBV6-5	TRBJ1-5	few	NA	TGTGCCAGCAGGTTAAAAAGCAATCAGCCCCAGCATTTT	CASRLKSNQPQHF
TRBV4-3	TRBJ1-5	NA	NA	TGCGCCAGCAGCCAAGAATTCGGAGTCAGGCAGCCCCAGCATTTT	CASSQEFGVRQPQHF
TRBV9	TRBJ2-2	NA	NA	TGTGCCAGCAGCGCCACTCTACAGGGAACCGGGGAGCTGTTTTTT	CASSATLQGTGELFF
TRBV12-5	TRBJ2-5	NA	NA	TGTGCTAGTGGTTTGCACGGAGAGACCCAGTACTTC	CASGLHGETQYF
TRBV12-3/TRBV12-4	TRBJ1-5	NA	NA	TGTGCCAGCAGTTTATCGAAGGTGGGACAGCCCCAGCATTTT	CASSLSKVGQPQHF
TRBV7-3	TRBJ2-5	many	NA	TGTGCCAGCAGCTCGGGGGGAATGGCGGGGACACAAGAGACCCAGTACTTC	CASSSGGMAGTQETQYF
TRBV24-1	TRBJ2-2	many	NA	TGTGCCACCAGTGACGGGGGCCAGGTCGTAAACACCGGGGAGCTGTTTTTT	CATSDGGQVVNTGELFF
TRBV10-3	TRBJ1-1	many	TRBD1	TGTGCCATCAGTGAAGGGACAGGGGGCTATGCTTTCTTT	CAISEGTGGYAFF
TRBV2	TRBJ2-7	NA	NA	TGTGCCAGCAGTGAAGTCCTTCGTCTTTGGGAGCAGTACTTC	CASSEVLRLWEQYF
TRBV12-3/TRBV12-4	TRBJ2-2	few	TRBD1	TGTGCCAGCAGCCGGACAGGTGGCAGCACCGGGGAGCTGTTTTTT	CASSRTGGSTGELFF
TRBV20-1	TRBJ2-7	NA	TRBD2	TGCAGTGCTAGGGTAGCGGGAGGGCCCTACGAGCAGTACTTC	CSARVAGGPYEQYF
TRBV29-1	TRBJ2-7	many	NA	TGCAGCGTTGCGGGCGCAGCTAGCGAGCAGTACTTC	CSVAGAASEQYF
TRBV7-4	TRBJ1-1	NA	NA	TGTGCCAGCAGTGGGCTTGGCTCTGAAGCTTTCTTT	CASSGLGSEAFF
TRBV7-9	TRBJ2-5	NA	TRBD1	TGTGCCAGCAGCTTAGGATATGGGACAGCGGATATGACCCAGTACTTC	CASSLGYGTADMTQYF
TRBV2	TRBJ2-7	few	NA	TGTGCCAGCAGTGAAGTGAGCGAGCAGTACTTC	CASSEVSEQYF
TRBV7-2	TRBJ1-6	few	TRBD1	TGTGCCAGCAGTCTCCGGGACAGCTCCTATAATTCACCCCTCCACTTT	CASSLRDSSYNSPLHF
TRBV20-1	TRBJ1-2	many	TRBD1	TGCAGTGCTAGAGACTGGGACAGGTGGACCTTC	CSARDWDRWTF
TRBV7-9	TRBJ2-7	few	NA	TGTGCCAGCAGCTTAGAGGGGAAGGGGGGACACTACGAGCAGTACTTC	CASSLEGKGGHYEQYF
TRBV20-1	TRBJ1-5	few	NA	TGCAGTGCTAGACGGGACACAGATAGCAATCAGCCCCAGCATTTT	CSARRDTDSNQPQHF
TRBV7-9	TRBJ1-6	few	NA	TGTGCCAGCAGCTTAAGGGACCAAGCATATAATTCACCCCTCCACTTT	CASSLRDQAYNSPLHF
TRBV10-3	TRBJ2-2	few	NA	TGTGCCATTCTACAGGGAACCGGGGAGCTGTTTTTT	CAILQGTGELFF
TRBV7-9	TRBJ1-5	few	NA	TGTGCCAGCAGCTTAGATTTGGGTAGTCAGCCCCAGCATTTT	CASSLDLGSQPQHF
TRBV5-8	TRBJ2-6	NA	TRBD2	TGCGCCAGCAGCTTGCGGGAGCAATGGGACTCTGGGGCCAACGTCCTGACTTTC	CASSLREQWDSGANVLTF
TRBV7-2	TRBJ2-2	once	TRBD2	TGTGCTGATGCGGGGGGAAACACCGGGGAGCTGTTTTTT	CADAGGNTGELFF
TRBV12-3/TRBV12-4	TRBJ1-5	NA	NA	TGTGCCAGCAGTACCGGGACGGCTAGTTATAGCAATCAGCCCCAGCATTTT	CASSTGTASYSNQPQHF
TRBV11-2	TRBJ1-4	many	NA	TGTGCCAGCAGCTCGATGGGGGAACTGTTTTTT	CASSSMGELFF
TRBV29-1	TRBJ1-1	many	TRBD1	TGCAGCGTTGGACATTGGGACAGGGGTTTTGCTGAAGCTTTCTTT	CSVGHWDRGFAEAFF
TRBV7-6	TRBJ1-2	many	NA	TGTGCCAGCAGCCCGGCGTCGGCAGGGAGGGAGGGCTACACCTTC	CASSPASAGREGYTF
TRBV10-3	TRBJ1-6	NA	NA	TGTGCCATCAGTGCGGGGATGGGGCCGAATTCACCCCTCCACTTT	CAISAGMGPNSPLHF
TRBV10-3	TRBJ2-7	NA	NA	TGTGCCATCCAACGGGGCGAGTACGAGCAGTACTTC	CAIQRGEYEQYF
TRBV4-1	TRBJ1-1	few	NA	TGTGCCAGCAGCAGAATCGGGACTGAAGCTTTCTTT	CASSRIGTEAFF